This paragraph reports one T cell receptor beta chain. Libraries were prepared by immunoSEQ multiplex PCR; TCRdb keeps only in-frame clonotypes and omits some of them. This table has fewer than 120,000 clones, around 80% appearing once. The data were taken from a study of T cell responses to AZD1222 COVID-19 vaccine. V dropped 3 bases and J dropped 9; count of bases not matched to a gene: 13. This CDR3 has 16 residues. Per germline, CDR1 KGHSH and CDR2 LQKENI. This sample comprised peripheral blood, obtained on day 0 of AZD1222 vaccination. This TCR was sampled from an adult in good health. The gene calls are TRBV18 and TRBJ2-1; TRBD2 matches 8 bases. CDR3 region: CASSPRGAGVIGEQFF. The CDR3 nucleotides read TGTGCCAGCTCACCCCGGGGAGCGGGAGTTATCGGTGAGCAGTTCTTC.